The 18 T cell receptor beta chains below were found in one sample sequenced in a study of blood T cells in healthy people across ages. A second PCR, run for about 6 to 12 cycles, used a sample-barcoded 5' primer plus a J-beta primer mix. Each CDR3 protein gets one entry after TCRdb re-called the 5' RACE reads with MiXCR. The sample holds under 800,000 distinct CDR3 sequences, roughly 44% seen once. Sequences were obtained from blood. The receptors come from a woman aged 60-75 years in good health.

This clonotype was observed a few times. The CDR3, as DNA: TGTGCCAGCAGAGGGGGGACAGTCTCTCTAGCCAAAAACATTCAGTACTTC. Protein product: CASRGGTVSLAKNIQYF. The gene calls are TRBV28 and TRBJ2-4; possible D gene TRBD1, 7 bases. Germline V gene data show CDR1 as MDHEN and CDR2 as SYDVKM. V was cut by 6 bases and J by 0 bases, with 18 bases left in between. The CDR3 contains 17 residues.

In its sample, this clonotype was seen a few times. The chain combines TRBV7-9 with TRBJ2-2; no clear D. CDR1 SEHNR and CDR2 FQNEAQ come from the germline V gene (reference sequence). Trimming took 0 bases from V and 5 from J, leaving 10 bases between them. This CDR3 contains 15 residues. CDR3 protein: CASSLASDWTGELFF. Written as DNA, the CDR3 is TGTGCCAGCAGCTTAGCGAGTGACTGGACCGGGGAGCTGTTTTTT.

The V call is TRBV27, the J call TRBJ2-4; weak D call: TRBD1 (6 bases). The last part of the DNA fits TRBJ2-7 better; the J call may be wrong. CDR3 length: 14 amino acids. CDR1 and CDR2 (germline): MNHEY, SMNVEV (reference sequence). The CDR3 DNA is TGTGCCAGCAGTTCGCCACAGGGTTTCGACGAGCAGTACTTC. As protein: CASSSPQGFDEQYF.

The rearrangement joins TRBV11-3 to TRBJ2-1; 8 bases fit TRBD2. Losses at the gene ends were 3 bases for V and 2 bases for J; bases not matched to a gene: 6. CDR1 is SGHNT, CDR2 YENEEA, per germline. The CDR3 has 16 amino acids. The CDR3 protein is CASSLDSGAAYNEQFF. Here the CDR3 DNA reads TGTGCCAGCAGCTTGGATAGCGGGGCAGCCTACAATGAGCAGTTCTTC.

This clonotype was picked up a small number of times. V is TRBV5-1 and J is TRBJ2-3; 7 bases agree with TRBD2. Per the germline V gene, CDR1 is SGHRS and CDR2 is YFSETQ. There are 15 residues in the CDR3. V lost 4 bases and J lost 0; bases outside the gene matches: 5. CDR3 protein: CASSTRRGSTDTQYF. The CDR3 DNA is TGCGCCAGCAGCACGCGGCGGGGGAGCACAGATACGCAGTATTTT. Full variable domain (outside the CDR3, taken from reference TRBV5-1 and TRBJ2-3): KAGVTQTPRYLIKTRGQQVTLSCSPISGHRSVSWYQQTPGQGLQFLFEYFSETQRNKGNFPGRFSGRQFSNSRSEMNVSTLELGDSALYLCASSTRRGSTDTQYFGPGTRLTVL.

This clonotype came up once. V is TRBV15 and J is TRBJ2-3; D is perhaps TRBD1 (6 bases). The CDR3 is made up of 15 amino acids. The germline V gene has CDR1 LNHNV and CDR2 YYDKDF (reference sequence). V lost 3 bases to trimming and J lost 2 bases, with 12 bases between them. The CDR3 coding sequence is TGTGCCACCAGCAGTGGGGCAGGGGTCACAGATACGCAGTATTTT. Its protein product is CATSSGAGVTDTQYF.

Details on this clonotype: This may be a read error, as it is one base from a much larger clone. The V gene is TRBV11-2, the J gene TRBJ1-6; D remains unclear. CDR1 SGHAT and CDR2 FQNNGV come from the germline V gene. V was trimmed by 3 bases and J by 10 bases, leaving 16 bases between them. This CDR3 contains 15 residues. CDR3 nucleotide sequence: TGTGCCAGCAGCTTCGATCTAGGATCGAAGTCACCCCTCCACTTT. Translation: CASSFDLGSKSPLHF.

This clonotype was observed a few times. The chain carries TRBV7-9 and TRBJ2-7, with 7 nucleotides matching TRBD2. This CDR3 contains 17 residues. Germline assignment: CDR1 SEHNR and CDR2 FQNEAQ (reference sequence). With 5 bases clipped from V and 3 bases from J, the junction kept 16 bases outside the gene matches. The CDR3 is CASSPAFPGGLSYEQYF. CDR3 nucleotides: TGTGCCAGCAGCCCAGCTTTTCCGGGGGGTCTTAGCTACGAGCAGTACTTC.

The table lists this clonotype with a few counts. This chain links TRBV12-3 or TRBV12-4 with TRBJ2-7, with 13 bases identical to TRBD2. The J segment lost 3 bases and the V segment lost 6 bases, leaving 11 bases of the junction unmatched. The CDR3 sequence is 17 residues long. The CDR3 bases are TGTGCCAGCAGGCCGGGACTAGCGGGGCTGGGATACTACGAGCAGTACTTC. Protein product: CASRPGLAGLGYYEQYF.

The chain uses TRBV25-1 and TRBJ2-3, with TRBD2 matching 9 bases. CDR3 length: 16 residues. From germline, CDR1 is MGHDK and CDR2 SYGVNS. V gave up 8 bases and J gave up 6 bases; unmatched junction bases: 15. The CDR3 sequence is CASSPSRGRATDTQYF. CDR3 nucleotide sequence: TGTGCCAGCTCCCCAAGCCGCGGGAGGGCGACGGATACGCAGTATTTT.

Notes on this clonotype: With a much larger clone just one base away, this may be a read error. This chain uses TRBV4-2 with TRBJ2-1; a weak D match, TRBD2 (6 bases). CDR3 size: 17 residues. CDR1 and CDR2 (germline): LGHNA, YNFKEQ. V was trimmed by 5 bases and J by 13 bases, leaving 30 bases between them. Here the CDR3 DNA reads TGTGCCAGCAGCTTAGCGGAATCTGGGATCGTACAAGAGACCCAGTTCTTC. The encoded protein is CASSLAESGIVQETQFF.

The chain has TRBV7-9 and TRBJ1-5; tentative D call: TRBD1 (5 bases). The ends were cut back, 3 bases at V and 3 bases at J, with 12 bases in the middle. This CDR3 comprises 15 residues. The germline V gene has CDR1 SEHNR and CDR2 FQNEAQ (reference sequence). The CDR3 reads CASSLQGRDNQPQHF. The CDR3 DNA reads TGTGCCAGCAGCTTGCAGGGACGGGACAATCAGCCCCAGCATTTT.

This clonotype was observed a handful of times. The genes are TRBV12-5 and TRBJ1-5; 8 nucleotides match TRBD1. This CDR3 has 15 amino acids. V lost 4 bases, J lost 2 bases, and 4 bases stayed unmatched. Germline-derived CDR1 and CDR2 are LGHNT and FRNRAP. The CDR3 DNA reads as TGTGCTAGTGGTTGGGGGGGACAGGGCAATCAGCCCCAGCATTTT. Its translation: CASGWGGQGNQPQHF.

The chain has TRBV7-9 and TRBJ2-4; D gene uncertain. The germline V gene has CDR1 SEHNR and CDR2 FQNEAQ (reference sequence). The V end lost 1 base, the J end lost 9 bases, and 22 bases lay between the germline ends. This CDR3 has 17 residues. The CDR3, as DNA: TGTGCCAGCAGCTTAGACAGAAAATTTCGAGTTGTCGGCATTCAGTACTTC. Translation gives CASSLDRKFRVVGIQYF. The variable domain in full, completed from reference TRBV7-9 and TRBJ2-4, reads DTGVSQNPRHKITKRGQNVTFRCDPISEHNRLYWYRQTLGQGPEFLTYFQNEAQLEKSRLLSDRFSAERPKGSFSTLEIQRTEQGDSAMYLCASSLDRKFRVVGIQYFGAGTRLSVL.

In its sample, this clonotype was seen once. The chain links TRBV7-2 to TRBJ2-3; perhaps TRBD2 as D (7 bases). In germline, CDR1 is SGHTA, CDR2 FQGNSA. Trimming pared 4 bases from V and 6 bases from J, leaving 14 bases between. This CDR3 has 14 amino acids. The CDR3 sequence: CASSSEGGWDTQYF. Written as DNA, the CDR3 is TGTGCCAGCAGCTCGGAGGGGGGGTGGGATACGCAGTATTTT.

This clonotype was recorded many times. The chain has TRBV7-9 and TRBJ2-7; 7 positions agree with TRBD2. The DNA end lines up better with TRBJ2-5; the J call may be wrong. CDR1 and CDR2 from the germline V gene are SEHNR and FQNEAQ (reference sequence). CDR3 length equals 13 residues. Written as DNA, the CDR3 is TGTGCCAGCAGCTTCCGCGGGGGTCAGACCCAGTACTTC. This codes for CASSFRGGQTQYF.

The V call is TRBV30, the J call TRBJ1-4; TRBD1 might be the D (5 bases). This CDR3 spans 14 amino acids. Germline V gene data show CDR1 as GTSNPN and CDR2 as SVGIG (reference sequence). Trimming took off 2 bases at V and 7 bases at J, with 14 bases between the two ends. The CDR3 DNA is TGTGCCTGGAGTAGAGACAGTGCGGGTGAAAAACTGTTTTTT. This gives the protein CAWSRDSAGEKLFF.

The rearrangement links TRBV20-1 to TRBJ2-7; TRBD2 matches 7 bases. This CDR3 is 14 amino acids long. Germline CDR1 reads DFQATT; CDR2 reads SNEGSKA (reference sequence). V was pared by 5 bases and J by 9 bases, with 16 bases of the junction left unmatched. The chain's CDR3 is CSAGGTTTIIGQYF. CDR3 DNA: TGCAGTGCTGGTGGGACTACCACGATTATCGGGCAGTACTTC.